This T cell receptor beta chain appears in the sequencing data of a study of CD8 T cells in Susac syndrome. The study's findings and limits: An acknowledgment was made by the study that its TCR sequencing and HLA analysis involved relatively few individuals.

cDNA came from about 0.5 to 1 ug RNA primed by random hexamers. The amplification used immunoSEQ multiplex PCR on TCR beta CDR3; it spanned 54 Vbeta and 13 Jbeta. TCRdb recomputed calls from the immunoSEQ multiplex PCR reads with MiXCR, one row per CDR3 protein. The sample contains about 300,000 distinct CDR3 sequences, 89% of which appear only once. There are 13 residues in the CDR3. The J segment lost 1 base and the V segment lost 7 bases, leaving 2 bases of the junction unmatched. CDR1 and CDR2 from the germline V gene are MDHEN and SYDVKM. Details on this clonotype: The antigen is unknown.

Stable or active relapsing-remitting multiple sclerosis, untreated and meeting revised McDonald criteria, defined the controls. V usage is TRBV28 and J usage is TRBJ2-5; 8 bases map to TRBD2. Material for sequencing was CD8+ T cells from PBMCs. The TCR originated in a human donor with multiple sclerosis. The CDR3 DNA is TGTGCCAGCACACGGGGGGGCCAAGAGACCCAGTACTTC. Amino acid sequence: CASTRGGQETQYF.